These 6 T cell receptor beta chains originate from one sample sequenced in a study of cytomegalovirus exposure and HLA in healthy donors. It was with 60 Vbeta and 13 Jbeta primers that the PCR ran. The repertoire was sequenced with immunoSEQ multiplex PCR; TCRdb's copy has only in-frame clones and lacks some. The table records roughly 170,000 clones, over 60% of them present only once. Sequencing was done on a sample of PBMCs. These receptors were collected from a girl aged 10-17 years in good health and CMV-seronegative.

The chain employs TRBV15 and TRBJ2-2; D is ambiguous. V lost 3 bases, J lost 8 bases, and 13 bases lay in between. CDR3 length: 14 amino acids. The V gene's germline CDR1 is LNHNV and CDR2 YYDKDF (reference sequence). The CDR3: CATSSESVPGELFF. The CDR3 DNA follows: TGTGCCACCAGCAGCGAGTCGGTTCCAGGGGAGCTGTTTTTT.

As concerns this clone: The conserved final phenylalanine or tryptophan is absent from the CDR3, which likely points to a read error. This chain uses TRBV4-2 with TRBJ2-7, with TRBD2 identical over 12 bases. CDR1 LGHNA and CDR2 YNFKEQ come from the germline V gene. Trimming cost V 4 bases and J 3 bases; bases outside gene matches: 4. CDR3 size: 15 residues. The CDR3 region is CASSPAGLAGYEQYL. The DNA of the CDR3 is TGTGCCAGCAGCCCTGCGGGACTAGCGGGCTACGAGCAGTACTTA.

This clone occurred a few times. The CDR3 region has the DNA TGTGCCAGCACCCTTGGGGGGGGCTATGGCTACACCTTC. This codes for CASTLGGGYGYTF. The chain couples TRBV6-5 to TRBJ1-2; TRBD1 is a possible D gene (5 bases). This CDR3 has 13 residues. V was pared by 7 bases and J by 4 bases, with 13 bases between. Germline CDR1 and CDR2: MNHEY and SVGAGI.

The rearrangement joins TRBV7-3 to TRBJ1-2; TRBD1 aligns across 10 bases. J lost 4 bases, V lost 2 bases, and 4 bases had no gene match. Germline-derived CDR1 and CDR2 are SGHTA and FQGTGA. The CDR3 has 15 amino acids. The DNA of the CDR3 is TGTGCCAGCAGCTTAGACAGGGGGCCGGGCTATGGCTACACCTTC. This codes for CASSLDRGPGYGYTF.

The chain uses TRBV5-1 and TRBJ2-5, with a weak D call TRBD1 (5 bases). Germline V gives CDR1 SGHRS, CDR2 YFSETQ. With 0 bases removed from V and 5 bases from J, the gap between germline ends came to 11 bases. The CDR3 loop spans 14 amino acids. The CDR3 region has the DNA TGCGCCAGCAGCTTGGGCAGGGTGGAGGAGACCCAGTACTTC. It encodes CASSLGRVEETQYF.

The chain couples TRBV9 to TRBJ2-1, with D uncertain. The germline V gene has CDR1 SGDLS and CDR2 YYNGEE. The CDR3 contains 12 residues. Trimming took 2 bases from V and 10 from J, leaving 10 bases between them. The DNA for the CDR3 is TGTGCCAGCAGCGTGTTAGATCACGAGCAGTTCTTC. It encodes CASSVLDHEQFF.